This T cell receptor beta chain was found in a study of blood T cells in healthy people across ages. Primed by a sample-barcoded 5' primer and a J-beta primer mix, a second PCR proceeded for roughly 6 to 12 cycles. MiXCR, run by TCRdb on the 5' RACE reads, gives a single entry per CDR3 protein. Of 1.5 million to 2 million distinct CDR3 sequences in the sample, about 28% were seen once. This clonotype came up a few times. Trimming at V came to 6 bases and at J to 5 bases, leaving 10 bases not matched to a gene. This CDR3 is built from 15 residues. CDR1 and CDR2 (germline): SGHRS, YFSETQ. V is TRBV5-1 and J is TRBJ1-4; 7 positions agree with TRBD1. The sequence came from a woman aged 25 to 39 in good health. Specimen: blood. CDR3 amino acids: CASIPAPGQNEKLFF. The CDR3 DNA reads TGCGCCAGCATCCCCGCCCCGGGACAGAATGAAAAACTGTTTTTT.